The clone carrying this TCR beta chain was observed at least ten times. The antigen is not known. This record comes from a study of CD8+CD57+ T cells in acquired aplastic anemia. As for the study in general: Sorted CD4+ and CD8+ cells gave a mean 3.2 ug DNA, range roughly 0.19 to 30 ug. General study points: In common between the patients and the controls were twenty-nine CD8+ CDR3 sequences.

Germline values: CDR1 SGHDT, CDR2 YYEEEE. The CDR3 extends over 12 amino acids. Trimming pared 0 bases from V and 7 bases from J, leaving 8 bases between. Genomic DNA was employed as the template in profiling TCR beta VDJ and CDR3. Each CDR3 protein is one row after TCRdb ran MiXCR on the reads. Here the sample spans 150,000 or so distinct CDR3 sequences, more than 45% being singletons. Sequencing was done on patients that had shown CD8+CD57+ cell expansion by flow cytometry. The patients, all of them, had severe acquired aplastic anemia. The study sampled blood from patients who had received no therapy.

The rearrangement joins TRBV5-6 to TRBJ2-7; D possibly corresponds to TRBD2 (6 bases). Specimen: sorted CD4+, CD8+, or CD8+CD57+ T cells (not recorded which) from PBMCs. This sequence originates from a human donor with aplastic anemia. The CDR3 DNA sequence: TGTGCCAGCAGCTTGGTTGGGGGGGAGCAGTACGTC. Its translation: CASSLVGGEQYV.